This record concerns one T cell receptor (beta chain) sequence. Its antigen remains undetermined. No base-level quality is on record; no much larger clone is a single base apart. The primary melanoma of each patient had been surgically resected and was considered potentially curable but at risk of metastatic recurrence. Reading from cysteine to phenylalanine, the CDR3 counts 15 amino acids. The kept DNA is CDR3 alone, 45 bases in frame from the first base. Trimming leaves V shorter by 0 bases and J shorter by 2 bases, with the junction holding 3 bases beyond the gene matches. The germline V gene encodes CDR1 ENHRY and CDR2 SYGVKD. The sample originates from a study of primary melanoma T cells and metastatic recurrence (dated by TCRdb to the early 2020s). Turning to the overall study: The cohort was made up of approximately 200 primary melanomas of stage T2 to T4, with thickness greater than 1 mm. The study tested whether T-cell fraction and T-cell repertoire clonality in primary melanoma tumors predicted patient outcome. The T-cell fraction measured by TCR beta sequencing was weighed against progression-free survival, the clinical outcome chosen for the comparison. Histopathological grading of tumor-infiltrating lymphocytes was compared with the sequencing-derived T-cell fraction. Study-wide conclusions, independent of this receptor: Tumor T-cell fraction was reported to predict progression-free survival independently of thickness, ulceration, mitotic rate and age. A T-cell fraction greater than 20% appeared to be protective whatever the ulceration status, mitotic rate or nodal disease. Compared with adding any other histopathological variable to tumor thickness, adding T-cell fraction reportedly produced a bigger improvement in progression-free survival prediction. The authors framed an effective T-cell-mediated antitumor response in primary melanoma only as a suggestion, not a demonstrated mechanism.

Libraries were constructed by the immunoSEQ multiplex PCR assay. Primary melanoma tumor tissue underwent high-throughput sequencing of the T-cell receptor beta chain. As for the authors' bioinformatics: Among the repertoire analyses were the distribution of insertions and deletions and the sharing of TCRB CDR3 between samples. A gradient-boosted model ranked how well the T-cell fraction predicted outcome compared with histopathological variables. The immuneACCESS repertoire file appears here via TCRdb, limited to in-frame rearrangements. These files lack a portion of the clones; in checked studies, under half of the deficit traces to unresolved V genes, and the cause of the others is not known. The DNA was the basis for D and trimming; V, J and clone size are from that table. Here the sample has some 980 clones; roughly 75% occur a single time. The ten largest clonotypes hold over 4% of the sample.

The chain is assembled from TRBV10-3 and TRBJ1-1; 7 nucleotides in the junction match TRBD1. This clonotype originated in a human donor with melanoma. The sample was melanoma tumor tissue. Read as DNA, the sequence is TGTGCCATCAGTGAGTCCGACAGGGTAAACACTGAAGCTTTCTTT. Translated, it reads CAISESDRVNTEAFF.